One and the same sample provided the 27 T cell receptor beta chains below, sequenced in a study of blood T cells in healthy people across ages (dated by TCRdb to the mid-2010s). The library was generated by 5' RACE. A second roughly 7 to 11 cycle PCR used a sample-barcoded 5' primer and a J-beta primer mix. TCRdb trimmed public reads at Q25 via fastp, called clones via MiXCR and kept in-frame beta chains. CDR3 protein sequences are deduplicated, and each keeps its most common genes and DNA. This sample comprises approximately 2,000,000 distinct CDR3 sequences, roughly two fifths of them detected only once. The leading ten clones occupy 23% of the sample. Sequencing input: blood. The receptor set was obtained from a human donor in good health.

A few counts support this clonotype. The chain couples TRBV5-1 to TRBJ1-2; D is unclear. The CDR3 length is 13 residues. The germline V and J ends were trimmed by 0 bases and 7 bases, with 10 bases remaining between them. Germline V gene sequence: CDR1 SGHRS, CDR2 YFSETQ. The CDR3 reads CASSLAARSGYTF. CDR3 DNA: TGCGCCAGCAGCTTGGCGGCTAGGAGTGGCTACACCTTC.

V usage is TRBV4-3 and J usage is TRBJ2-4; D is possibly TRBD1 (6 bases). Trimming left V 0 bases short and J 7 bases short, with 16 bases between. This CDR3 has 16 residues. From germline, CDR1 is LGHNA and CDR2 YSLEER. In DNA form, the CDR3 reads TGCGCCAGCAGCCAAGATTGGCCAGGGGAACTGAACATTCAGTACTTC. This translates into CASSQDWPGELNIQYF.

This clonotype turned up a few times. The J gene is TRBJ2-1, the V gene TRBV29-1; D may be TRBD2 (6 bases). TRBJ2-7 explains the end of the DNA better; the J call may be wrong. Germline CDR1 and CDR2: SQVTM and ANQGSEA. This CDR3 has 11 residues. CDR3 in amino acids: CSAGEEGEQYF. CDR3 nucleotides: TGCAGCGCTGGGGAGGAGGGTGAGCAGTACTTC.

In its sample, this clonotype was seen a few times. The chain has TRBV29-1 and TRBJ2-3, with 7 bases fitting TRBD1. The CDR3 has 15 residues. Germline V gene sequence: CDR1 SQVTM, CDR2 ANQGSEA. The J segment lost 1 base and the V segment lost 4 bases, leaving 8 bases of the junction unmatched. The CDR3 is CSVATGTARTDTQYF. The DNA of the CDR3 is TGCAGCGTTGCAACCGGGACAGCGCGCACAGATACGCAGTATTTT.

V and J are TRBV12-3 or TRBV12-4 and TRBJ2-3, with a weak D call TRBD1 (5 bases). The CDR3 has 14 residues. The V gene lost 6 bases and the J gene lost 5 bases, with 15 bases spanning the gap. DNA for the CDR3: TGTGCCAGCAGCGGGCTAGGGGTTGGAGATACGCAGTATTTT. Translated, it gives CASSGLGVGDTQYF.

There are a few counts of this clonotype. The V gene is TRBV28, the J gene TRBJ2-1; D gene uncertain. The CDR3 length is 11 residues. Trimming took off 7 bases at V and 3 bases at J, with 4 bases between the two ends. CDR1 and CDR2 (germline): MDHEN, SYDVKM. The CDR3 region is CASNFYNEQFF. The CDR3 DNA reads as TGTGCCAGCAATTTCTACAATGAGCAGTTCTTC.

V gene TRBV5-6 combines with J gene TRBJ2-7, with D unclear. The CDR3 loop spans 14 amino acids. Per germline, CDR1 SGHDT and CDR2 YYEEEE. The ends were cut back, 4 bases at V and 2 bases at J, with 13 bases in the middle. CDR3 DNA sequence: TGTGCCAGCAGCCCGGATGCACGAACCTACGAGCAGTACTTC. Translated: CASSPDARTYEQYF.

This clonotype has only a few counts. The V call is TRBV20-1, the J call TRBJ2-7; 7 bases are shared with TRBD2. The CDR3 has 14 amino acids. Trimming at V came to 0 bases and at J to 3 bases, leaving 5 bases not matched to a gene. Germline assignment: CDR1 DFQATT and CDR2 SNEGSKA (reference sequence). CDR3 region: CSARDRRGNYEQYF. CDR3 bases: TGCAGTGCTAGAGATAGGCGGGGGAACTACGAGCAGTACTTC.

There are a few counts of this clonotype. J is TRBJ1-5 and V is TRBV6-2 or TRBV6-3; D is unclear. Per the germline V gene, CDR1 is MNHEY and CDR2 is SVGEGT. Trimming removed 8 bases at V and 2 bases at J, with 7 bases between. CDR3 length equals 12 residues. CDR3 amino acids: CASRVGNQPQHF. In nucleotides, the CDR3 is TGTGCCAGCCGGGTCGGCAATCAGCCCCAGCATTTT.

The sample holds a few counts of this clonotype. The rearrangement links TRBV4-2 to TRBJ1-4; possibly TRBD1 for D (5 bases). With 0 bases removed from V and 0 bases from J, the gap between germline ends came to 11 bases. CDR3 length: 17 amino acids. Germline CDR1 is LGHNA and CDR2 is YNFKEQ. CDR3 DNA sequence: TGTGCCAGCAGCCAAGACCCGGGACGGGCAACTAATGAAAAACTGTTTTTT. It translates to CASSQDPGRATNEKLFF.

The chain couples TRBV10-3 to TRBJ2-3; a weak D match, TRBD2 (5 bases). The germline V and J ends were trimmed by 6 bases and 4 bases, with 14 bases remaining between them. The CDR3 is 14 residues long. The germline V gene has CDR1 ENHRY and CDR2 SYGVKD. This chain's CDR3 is CAIRRSNSADTQYF. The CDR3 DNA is TGTGCCATCAGGAGGAGTAATAGCGCAGATACGCAGTATTTT.

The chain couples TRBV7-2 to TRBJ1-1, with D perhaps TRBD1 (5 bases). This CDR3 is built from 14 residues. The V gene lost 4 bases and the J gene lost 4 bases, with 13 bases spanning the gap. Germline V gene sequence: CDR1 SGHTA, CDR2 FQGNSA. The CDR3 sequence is CASSYQGLGTEAFF. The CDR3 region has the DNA TGTGCCAGCAGCTATCAGGGATTAGGCACTGAAGCTTTCTTT.

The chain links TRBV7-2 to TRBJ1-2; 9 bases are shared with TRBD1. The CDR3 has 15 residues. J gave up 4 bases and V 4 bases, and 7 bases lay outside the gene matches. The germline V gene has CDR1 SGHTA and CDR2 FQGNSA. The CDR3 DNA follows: TGTGCCAGCAGCTCGGTCACAGGGGGCGCCTATGGCTACACCTTC. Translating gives CASSSVTGGAYGYTF. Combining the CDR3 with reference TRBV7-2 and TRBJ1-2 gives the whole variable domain GAGVSQSPSNKVTEKGKDVELRCDPISGHTALYWYRQSLGQGLEFLIYFQGNSAPDKSGLPSDRFSAERTGGSVSTLTIQRTQQEDSAVYLCASSSVTGGAYGYTFGSGTRLTVV.

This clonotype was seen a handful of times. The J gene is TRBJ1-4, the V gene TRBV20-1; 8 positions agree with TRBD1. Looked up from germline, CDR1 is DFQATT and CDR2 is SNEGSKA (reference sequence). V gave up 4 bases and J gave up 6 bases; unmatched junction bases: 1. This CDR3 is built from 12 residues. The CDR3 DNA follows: TGCAGTGCTACAGGGGGCTATGAAAAACTGTTTTTT. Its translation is CSATGGYEKLFF.

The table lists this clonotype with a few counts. The CDR3 DNA is TGCAGCGTCTCGACAGGGCCAAACTATGGCTACACCTTC. Translating gives CSVSTGPNYGYTF. The chain carries TRBV29-1 and TRBJ1-2; 7 bases align to TRBD1. The germline V gene has CDR1 SQVTM and CDR2 ANQGSEA. The V gene end was trimmed by 6 bases and the J gene end by 2 bases; junction bases not matched to a gene: 6. The CDR3 extends over 13 amino acids.

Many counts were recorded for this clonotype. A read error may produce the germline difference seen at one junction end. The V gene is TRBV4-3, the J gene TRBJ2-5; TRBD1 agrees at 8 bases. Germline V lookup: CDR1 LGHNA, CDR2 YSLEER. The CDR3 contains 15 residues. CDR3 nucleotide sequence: TGCGCCAGCAGCCGTCTGACAGGGGACCATGAGACCCAGTACTTC. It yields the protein CASSRLTGDHETQYF.

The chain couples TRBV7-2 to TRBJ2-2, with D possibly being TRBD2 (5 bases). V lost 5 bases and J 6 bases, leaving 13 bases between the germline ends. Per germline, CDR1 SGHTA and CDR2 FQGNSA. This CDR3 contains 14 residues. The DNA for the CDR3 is TGTGCCAGCAGCACCCGGGGTGGGGCCGGGGAGCTGTTTTTT. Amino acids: CASSTRGGAGELFF.

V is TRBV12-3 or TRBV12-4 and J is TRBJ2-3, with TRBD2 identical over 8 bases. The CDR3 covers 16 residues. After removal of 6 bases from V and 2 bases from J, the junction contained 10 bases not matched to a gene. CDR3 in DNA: TGTGCCAGCAGCCCCCGGGGGACTAGTACCACAGATACGCAGTATTTT. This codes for CASSPRGTSTTDTQYF.

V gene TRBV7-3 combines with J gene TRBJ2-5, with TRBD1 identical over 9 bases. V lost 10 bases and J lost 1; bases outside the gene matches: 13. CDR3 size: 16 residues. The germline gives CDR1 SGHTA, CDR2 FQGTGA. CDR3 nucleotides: TGTGCCAACAGTAAGACGGGACAGGGACCCCAAGAGACCCAGTACTTC. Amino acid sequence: CANSKTGQGPQETQYF.

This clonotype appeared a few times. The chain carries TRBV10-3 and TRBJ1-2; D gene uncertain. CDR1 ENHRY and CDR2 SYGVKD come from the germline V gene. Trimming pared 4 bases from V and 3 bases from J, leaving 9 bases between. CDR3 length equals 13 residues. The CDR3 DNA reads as TGTGCCATCAGTGCTACCGGGGACTATGGCTACACCTTC. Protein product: CAISATGDYGYTF.

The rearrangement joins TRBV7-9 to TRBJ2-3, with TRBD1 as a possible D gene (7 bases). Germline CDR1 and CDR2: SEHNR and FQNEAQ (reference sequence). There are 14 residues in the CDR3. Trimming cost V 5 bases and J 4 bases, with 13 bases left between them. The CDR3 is CASSPDRRADTQYF. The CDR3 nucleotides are TGTGCCAGCAGCCCGGACAGGAGGGCAGATACGCAGTATTTT. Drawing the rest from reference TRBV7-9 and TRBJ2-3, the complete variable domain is DTGVSQNPRHKITKRGQNVTFRCDPISEHNRLYWYRQTLGQGPEFLTYFQNEAQLEKSRLLSDRFSAERPKGSFSTLEIQRTEQGDSAMYLCASSPDRRADTQYFGPGTRLTVL.

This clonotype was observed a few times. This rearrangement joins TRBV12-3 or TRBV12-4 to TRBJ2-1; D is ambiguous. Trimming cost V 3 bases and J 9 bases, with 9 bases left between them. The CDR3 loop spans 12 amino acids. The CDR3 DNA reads TGTGCCAGCAGTTTCTTGCGACTTGAGCAGTTCTTC. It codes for CASSFLRLEQFF.

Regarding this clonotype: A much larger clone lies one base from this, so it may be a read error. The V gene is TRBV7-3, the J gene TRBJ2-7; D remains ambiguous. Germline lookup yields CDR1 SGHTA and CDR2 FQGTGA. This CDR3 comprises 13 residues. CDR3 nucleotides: TGTGCCGGCAGCTTTAATGGGTTAACCGAGCAGTACTTC. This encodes CAGSFNGLTEQYF.

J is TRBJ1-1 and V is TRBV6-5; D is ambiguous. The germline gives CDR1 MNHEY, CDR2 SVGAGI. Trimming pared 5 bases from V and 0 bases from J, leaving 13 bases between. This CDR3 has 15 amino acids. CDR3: CASSTLGRMNTEAFF. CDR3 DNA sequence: TGTGCCAGCAGTACCCTGGGCAGAATGAACACTGAAGCTTTCTTT.

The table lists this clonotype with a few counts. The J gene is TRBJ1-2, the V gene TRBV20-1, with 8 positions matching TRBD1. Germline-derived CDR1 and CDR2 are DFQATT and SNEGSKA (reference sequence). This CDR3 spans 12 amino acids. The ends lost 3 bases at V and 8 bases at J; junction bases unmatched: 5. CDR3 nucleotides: TGCAGTGCTAGCGGACAGGGCCAAGGCTACACCTTC. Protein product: CSASGQGQGYTF.

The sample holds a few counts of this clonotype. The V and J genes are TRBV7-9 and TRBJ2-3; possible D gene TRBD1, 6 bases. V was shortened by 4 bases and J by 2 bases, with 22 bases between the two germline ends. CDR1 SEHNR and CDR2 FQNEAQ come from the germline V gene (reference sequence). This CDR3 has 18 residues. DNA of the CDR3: TGTGCCAGCAGCTCGGCCCATAGGGGGAGTCGGGTCACAGATACGCAGTATTTT. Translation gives CASSSAHRGSRVTDTQYF. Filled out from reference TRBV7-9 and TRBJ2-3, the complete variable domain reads DTGVSQNPRHKITKRGQNVTFRCDPISEHNRLYWYRQTLGQGPEFLTYFQNEAQLEKSRLLSDRFSAERPKGSFSTLEIQRTEQGDSAMYLCASSSAHRGSRVTDTQYFGPGTRLTVL.

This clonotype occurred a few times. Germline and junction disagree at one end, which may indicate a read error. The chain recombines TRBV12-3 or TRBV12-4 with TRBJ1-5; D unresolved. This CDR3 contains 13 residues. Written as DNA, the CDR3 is TGTGCCAGCAGCTTAGGTCAAGAACAGCCCCAGCATTTT. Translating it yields CASSLGQEQPQHF.